A single sample gave rise to the 18 T cell receptor beta chains below, sequenced in a study of T cell responses to AZD1222 COVID-19 vaccine. The data were produced by immunoSEQ multiplex PCR, yet TCRdb's version contains in-frame clones alone and is incomplete. The data contain over 110,000 clones, roughly nine tenths of them singletons. The sample consisted of peripheral blood, taken 28 days after the second AZD1222 dose. The receptors originated from an adult who received the AZD1222 COVID-19 vaccine.

This chain connects TRBV7-9 to TRBJ1-6; D gene unclear. The length of the CDR3 is 13 residues. The ends were cut back, 3 bases at V and 7 bases at J, with 7 bases in the middle. The germline V gene encodes CDR1 SEHNR and CDR2 FQNEAQ (reference sequence). The CDR3 nucleotides read TGTGCCAGCAGCTTGGGTGGGAATTCACCCCTCCACTTT. Encoded protein: CASSLGGNSPLHF.

The rearrangement uses TRBV19 and TRBJ2-3, with a weak D call TRBD2 (5 bases). V lost 0 bases, J lost 0 bases, and 22 bases lay in between. CDR1 is LNHDA, CDR2 SQIVND, per germline (reference sequence). The CDR3 runs 20 residues. The CDR3 is CASSIESRERPPTSTDTQYF. CDR3 DNA: TGTGCCAGTAGTATAGAGAGCCGGGAACGCCCTCCTACTAGCACAGATACGCAGTATTTT. The full variable domain, its missing parts supplied by reference TRBV19 and TRBJ2-3, is DGGITQSPKYLFRKEGQNVTLSCEQNLNHDAMYWYRQDPGQGLRLIYYSQIVNDFQKGDIAEGYSVSREKKESFPLTVTSAQKNPTAFYLCASSIESRERPPTSTDTQYFGPGTRLTVL.

The chain is built from TRBV5-5 and TRBJ2-7; 8 positions agree with TRBD1. V gave up 4 bases and J gave up 3 bases; unmatched junction bases: 9. Germline CDR1 reads SGHKS; CDR2 reads YYEKEE (reference sequence). The CDR3 runs to 15 residues. CDR3 in amino acids: CASSPGQGAHYEQYV. The CDR3 coding sequence is TGTGCCAGCAGCCCCGGACAGGGAGCCCACTACGAGCAGTACGTC.

As for this clone: Different DNA sequences within this sample yield the same CDR3. V usage is TRBV7-9 and J usage is TRBJ1-5, with D unclear. V shed 5 bases and J shed 5 bases, with 10 bases lying between them. Germline lookup yields CDR1 SEHNR and CDR2 FQNEAQ (reference sequence). CDR3 length: 13 residues. The CDR3 spells CASSEGRDQPQHF. DNA of the CDR3: TGTGCCAGCAGCGAAGGGAGGGATCAGCCCCAGCATTTT.

This chain connects TRBV5-5 to TRBJ2-2, with D hard to call. The CDR3 covers 15 residues. Trimming left V 0 bases short and J 0 bases short, with 6 bases between. The germline V gene has CDR1 SGHKS and CDR2 YYEKEE (reference sequence). CDR3 bases: TGTGCCAGCAGCTTGGCAGTAGCGAACACCGGGGAGCTGTTTTTT. Its protein is CASSLAVANTGELFF.

CDR3 residues: CASSDPRGPLNTEAFF. In DNA form, the CDR3 reads TGTGCCAGCAGTGACCCCAGGGGGCCCCTGAACACTGAAGCTTTCTTT. The chain links TRBV6-1 to TRBJ1-1, with TRBD1 matching over 8 bases. V lost 3 bases to trimming and J lost 0 bases; unmatched junction nucleotides: 6. CDR1 and CDR2 (germline): MNHNS, SASEGT. The CDR3 has 16 amino acids.

The rearrangement uses TRBV7-2 and TRBJ2-3; 8 nucleotides agree with TRBD2. Germline CDR1 and CDR2: SGHTA and FQGNSA. Trimming cost V 2 bases and J 1 base; bases outside gene matches: 8. CDR3 size: 17 residues. The CDR3 sequence: CASSLRPGRGGTDTQYF. The CDR3 region has the DNA TGTGCCAGCAGCTTAAGGCCAGGGCGGGGGGGCACAGATACGCAGTATTTT.

The V call is TRBV19, the J call TRBJ1-6, with D possibly being TRBD1 (5 bases). This CDR3 has 14 amino acids. Germline V gives CDR1 LNHDA, CDR2 SQIVND (reference sequence). The V end was cut by 5 bases, the J end by 8 bases, with 13 bases between. The CDR3 reads CASSLRRGHSPLHF. The CDR3 bases are TGTGCCAGTAGTTTAAGGAGGGGTCATTCACCCCTCCACTTT.

This clone was seen a single time. The chain couples TRBV12-3 or TRBV12-4 to TRBJ2-7, with 9 bases matching TRBD1. The V gene end was trimmed by 5 bases and the J gene end by 10 bases; junction bases not matched to a gene: 3. The CDR3 consists of 11 residues. In DNA form, the CDR3 reads TGTGCCAGCAGTACGGGACAGGGCCAGTACTTC. Amino acid sequence: CASSTGQGQYF.

V and J are TRBV5-1 and TRBJ2-1; 14 nucleotides match TRBD2. The CDR3 sequence is 17 residues long. CDR1 and CDR2 from the germline V gene are SGHRS and YFSETQ. V was clipped by 4 bases and J by 9 bases; unmatched bases: 12. CDR3 coding DNA: TGCGCCAGCAGCCCCCCCTGGGGACTAGCGGGGGAGGGTGAGCAGTTCTTC. This translates into CASSPPWGLAGEGEQFF. The entire variable domain, with the rest obtained from reference TRBV5-1 and TRBJ2-1, is as follows: KAGVTQTPRYLIKTRGQQVTLSCSPISGHRSVSWYQQTPGQGLQFLFEYFSETQRNKGNFPGRFSGRQFSNSRSEMNVSTLELGDSALYLCASSPPWGLAGEGEQFFGPGTRLTVL.

V and J are TRBV10-3 and TRBJ2-3; D remains ambiguous. V was trimmed by 10 bases and J by 0 bases, leaving 17 bases between them. CDR1 is ENHRY and CDR2 is SYGVKD in the germline V gene. The CDR3 has 15 amino acids. The CDR3 DNA is TGTGCCACGGCCCCTCCGTCCATTAGCACAGATACGCAGTATTTT. Its translation: CATAPPSISTDTQYF.

As to this clone: In the same sample, other DNA sequences code for this CDR3. V usage is TRBV6-2 or TRBV6-3 and J usage is TRBJ1-1; the D is unclear. Germline V gene lookup returns CDR1 MNHEY and CDR2 SVGEGT. This CDR3 region has 13 residues. The V end lost 2 bases, the J end lost 1 base, and 5 bases lay between the germline ends. CDR3 region: CASSYVENTEAFF. Here the CDR3 DNA reads TGTGCCAGCAGTTACGTTGAGAACACTGAAGCTTTCTTT.

This clone was recorded once. The chain employs TRBV5-1 and TRBJ1-4, with TRBD1 matching 8 bases. The V gene end was trimmed by 4 bases and the J gene end by 4 bases; junction bases not matched to a gene: 9. The CDR3 spans 16 residues. The V gene's germline CDR1 is SGHRS and CDR2 YFSETQ. CDR3 DNA: TGCGCCAGCAGCCTCCTGGGGGACAGGAATAATGAAAAACTGTTTTTT. Its translation is CASSLLGDRNNEKLFF.

This rearrangement joins TRBV6-6 to TRBJ2-5, with TRBD1 identical over 10 bases. The CDR3 is 15 residues long. V shed 6 bases, J shed 5 bases, and the junction held 9 bases outside the gene matches. The V gene's germline CDR1 is MNHNY and CDR2 SVGAGI (reference sequence). This chain's CDR3 is CASRSGTGVGETQYF. The CDR3 DNA reads TGTGCCAGCAGGTCCGGGACAGGGGTGGGGGAGACCCAGTACTTC.

CDR3 region: CASSQGTGLGEAFF. The CDR3 DNA sequence: TGCGCCAGCAGCCAGGGTACAGGGCTCGGCGAAGCTTTCTTT. This chain connects TRBV4-1 to TRBJ1-1, with D possibly matching TRBD1 (6 bases). Looked up from germline, CDR1 is MGHRA and CDR2 is YSYEKL. V was shortened by 3 bases and J by 8 bases, with 16 bases between the two germline ends. The CDR3 has 14 residues.

The chain uses TRBV30 and TRBJ1-4; weak D call: TRBD1 (6 bases). This CDR3 contains 14 residues. Germline CDR1 GTSNPN, CDR2 SVGIG (reference sequence). V shed 1 base and J shed 8 bases, with 14 bases lying between them. DNA for the CDR3: TGTGCCTGGAGTGGGGCAGGGGATCAAGAAAAACTGTTTTTT. Protein sequence: CAWSGAGDQEKLFF.

The CDR3 sequence is CAWSVRRDAEQYF. For the CDR3, the DNA is TGTGCCTGGAGTGTACGAAGGGATGCCGAGCAGTACTTC. This chain joins TRBV30 and TRBJ2-7, with D hard to call. The germline V gene encodes CDR1 GTSNPN and CDR2 SVGIG (reference sequence). Trimming removed 0 bases from V and 6 bases from J, with 12 bases in between. The CDR3 loop spans 13 amino acids.

V is TRBV19 and J is TRBJ2-7; possibly TRBD2 for D (6 bases). The CDR3 loop spans 14 amino acids. The germline CDR1 and CDR2 sequences are LNHDA and SQIVND (reference sequence). V dropped 3 bases and J dropped 0 bases, with 9 bases sitting between them. CDR3 sequence (DNA): TGTGCCAGTAGTATTAGCGGTAGCTCCTACGAGCAGTACTTC. It yields the protein CASSISGSSYEQYF.